This TCR beta chain was sequenced during a study of blood T cell repertoires in COVID-19. Study-level information: Whether acute or convalescent, the COVID-19 samples came from the United States, Italy and Spain. The analysed material was cDNA or gDNA that came from T cells, B-cell-depleted T cells, or PBMCs.

Per the original data handling: Estimates of nucleated cell counts were drawn from the amplification of reference gene primers. The assay was immunoSEQ multiplex PCR, and TCRdb's table has in-frame clones only and misses some. That table is the source of V, J and clone size, and D and trimming were worked out from the DNA. The data contain about 240,000 clones, 81% of them singletons. The Seattle patients joined while their infection was active and were tracked longitudinally afterward. This CDR3 comprises 16 residues. V shed 0 bases, J shed 7 bases, and the junction held 9 bases outside the gene matches. In germline, CDR1 is KGHSH, CDR2 LQKENI.

This TCR was recovered from a woman older than 75 with COVID-19, enrolled during active disease. This chain uses TRBV18 with TRBJ1-2; 9 bases match TRBD1. Specimen: peripheral blood. In DNA form, the CDR3 reads TGTGCCAGCTCACCACCCATCGGGACAGGGAACCGTGGCTACACCTTC. Translated: CASSPPIGTGNRGYTF.